The present T cell receptor (beta chain) was sequenced within a study of patients and donors after allogeneic stem cell transplantation. The CDR3 runs 15 residues. Germline CDR1 SGHDN, CDR2 FVKESK. V gave up 0 bases and J gave up 4 bases; unmatched junction bases: 5. MiXCR was run by TCRdb on the RT-PCR reads, yielding one entry per CDR3 protein. Seen here are more than 150,000 distinct CDR3 sequences, 41% observed once, and the top ten hold 33%. The rearrangement uses TRBV14 and TRBJ1-1; 7 bases are shared with TRBD1. Material: blood, either unsorted or a sorted T cell fraction (not recorded which). The clonotype was recovered from a human donor who was either an allogeneic HSCT recipient or a stem cell or donor lymphocyte infusion donor (not recorded which). It is not recorded whose cells these are; they may come from a transplant donor. The CDR3 loop is CASSQEQGWATEAFF. As DNA, the CDR3 is TGTGCCAGCAGCCAAGAACAGGGGTGGGCCACTGAAGCTTTCTTT. Drawing the rest from reference TRBV14 and TRBJ1-1, the complete variable domain is EAGVTQFPSHSVIEKGQTVTLRCDPISGHDNLYWYRRVMGKEIKFLLHFVKESKQDESGMPNNRFLAERTGGTYSTLKVQPAELEDSGVYFCASSQEQGWATEAFFGQGTRLTVV.